Listed here is a single T cell receptor beta chain. Its specificity is unknown. TCRdb reanalysed the RT-PCR reads using MiXCR and keeps one entry per CDR3 protein. The sample consists of 550,000 to 600,000 distinct CDR3 sequences, roughly 10% of them appearing once. This specimen belongs to a study of response to subunit inactivated influenza vaccine. Study conclusions and caveats: It was suggested by the authors that few new T cells are recruited by each seasonal influenza vaccination.

The CDR3 totals 15 residues. Germline loops: CDR1 LGHDT, CDR2 YNNKEL (reference sequence). With 1 base removed from V and 4 bases from J, the gap between germline ends came to 14 bases. The clonotype originates from a man aged 50-60 years who received an inactivated influenza vaccine. Sequencing was performed on PBMCs from blood, taken on the day of vaccination. The V and J genes are TRBV3-1 and TRBJ2-7; D is possibly TRBD1 (6 bases). The CDR3 loop is CASSQVWGRGYEQYF. In nucleotides, the CDR3 is TGTGCCAGCAGCCAAGTCTGGGGGCGAGGTTACGAGCAGTACTTC.